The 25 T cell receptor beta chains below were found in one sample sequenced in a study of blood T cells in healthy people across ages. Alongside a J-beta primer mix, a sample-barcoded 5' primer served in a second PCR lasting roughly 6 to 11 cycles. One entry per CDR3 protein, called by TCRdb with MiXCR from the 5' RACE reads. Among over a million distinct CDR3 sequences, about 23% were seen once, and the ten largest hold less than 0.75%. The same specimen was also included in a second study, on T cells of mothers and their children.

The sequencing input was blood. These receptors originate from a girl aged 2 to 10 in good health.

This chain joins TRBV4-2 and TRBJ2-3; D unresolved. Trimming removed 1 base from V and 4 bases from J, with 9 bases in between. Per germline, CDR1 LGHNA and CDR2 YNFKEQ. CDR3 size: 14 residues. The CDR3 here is CASSQGNPADTQYF. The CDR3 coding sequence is TGTGCCAGCAGCCAAGGAAACCCGGCAGATACGCAGTATTTT.

CDR3 loop: CSVALGPGELFF. CDR3 DNA: TGCAGCGTCGCATTGGGACCCGGGGAGCTGTTTTTT. The chain couples TRBV29-1 to TRBJ2-2; D tentatively fits TRBD1 or TRBD2 (5 bases each). The CDR3 covers 12 residues. V shed 6 bases and J shed 6 bases, with 11 bases lying between them. Germline V CDR1 and CDR2: SQVTM, ANQGSEA.

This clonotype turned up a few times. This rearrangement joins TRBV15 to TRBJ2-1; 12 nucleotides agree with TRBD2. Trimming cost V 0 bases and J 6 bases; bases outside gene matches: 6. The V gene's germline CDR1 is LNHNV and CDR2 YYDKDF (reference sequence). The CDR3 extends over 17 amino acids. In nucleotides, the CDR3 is TGTGCCACCAGCAGAGATAGGGCTAGCGGGAGGGCCAATGAGCAGTTCTTC. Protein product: CATSRDRASGRANEQFF.

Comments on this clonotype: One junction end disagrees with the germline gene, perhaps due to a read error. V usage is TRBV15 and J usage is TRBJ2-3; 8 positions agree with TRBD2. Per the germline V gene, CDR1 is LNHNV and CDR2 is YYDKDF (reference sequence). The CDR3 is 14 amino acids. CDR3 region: CATSRGTSKDTQYF. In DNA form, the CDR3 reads TGTGCCACCAGCAGAGGGACTAGCAAAGATACGCAGTATTTT.

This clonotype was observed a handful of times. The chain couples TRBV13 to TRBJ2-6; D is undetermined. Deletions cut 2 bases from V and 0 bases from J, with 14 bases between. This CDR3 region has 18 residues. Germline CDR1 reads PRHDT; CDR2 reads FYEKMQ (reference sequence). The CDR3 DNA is TGTGCCAGCAGCTTAATGTCAACAGCAGACTCTGGGGCCAACGTCCTGACTTTC. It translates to CASSLMSTADSGANVLTF.

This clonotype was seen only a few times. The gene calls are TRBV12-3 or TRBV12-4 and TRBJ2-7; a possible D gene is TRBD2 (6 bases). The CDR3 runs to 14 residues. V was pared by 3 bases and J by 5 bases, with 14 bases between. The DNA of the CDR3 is TGTGCCAGCAGTTTCTCCGGGGGAGTCGACGAGCAGTACTTC. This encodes CASSFSGGVDEQYF.

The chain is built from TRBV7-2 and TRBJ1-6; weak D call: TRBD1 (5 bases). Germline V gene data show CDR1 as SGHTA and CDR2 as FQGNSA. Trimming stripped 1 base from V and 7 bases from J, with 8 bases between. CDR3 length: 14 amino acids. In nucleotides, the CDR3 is TGTGCCAGCAGCTTAGTTGGGGGAAATTCACCCCTCCACTTT. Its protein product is CASSLVGGNSPLHF.

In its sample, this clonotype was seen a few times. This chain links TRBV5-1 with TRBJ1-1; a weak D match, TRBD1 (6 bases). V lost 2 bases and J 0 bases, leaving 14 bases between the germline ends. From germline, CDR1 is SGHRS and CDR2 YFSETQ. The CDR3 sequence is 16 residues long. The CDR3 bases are TGCGCCAGCAGCTTCACACCTGGACAGTTGAACACTGAAGCTTTCTTT. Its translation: CASSFTPGQLNTEAFF.

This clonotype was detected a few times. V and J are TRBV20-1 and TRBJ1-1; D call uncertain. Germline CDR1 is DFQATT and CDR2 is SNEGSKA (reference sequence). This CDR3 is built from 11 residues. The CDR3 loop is CSIRVNTEAFF. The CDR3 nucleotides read TGCTCTATTAGGGTGAACACTGAAGCTTTCTTT.

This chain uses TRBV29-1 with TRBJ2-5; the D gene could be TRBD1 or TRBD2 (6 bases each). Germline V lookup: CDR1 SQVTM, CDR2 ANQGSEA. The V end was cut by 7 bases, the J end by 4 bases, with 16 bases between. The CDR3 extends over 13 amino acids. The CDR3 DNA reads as TGCAGCGCCGGTCCCAGGGGAGGAGAGACCCAGTACTTC. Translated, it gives CSAGPRGGETQYF.

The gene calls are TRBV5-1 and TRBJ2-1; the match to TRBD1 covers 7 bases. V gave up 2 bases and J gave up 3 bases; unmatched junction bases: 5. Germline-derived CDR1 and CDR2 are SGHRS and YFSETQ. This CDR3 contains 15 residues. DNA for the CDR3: TGCGCCAGCAGCTTTGGGGACAGCAGCTACAATGAGCAGTTCTTC. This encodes CASSFGDSSYNEQFF.

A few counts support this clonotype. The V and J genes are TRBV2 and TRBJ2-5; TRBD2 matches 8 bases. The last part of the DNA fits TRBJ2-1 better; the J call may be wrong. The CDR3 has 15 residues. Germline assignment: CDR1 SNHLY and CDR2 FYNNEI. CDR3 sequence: CASMAGGPSFNEQFF. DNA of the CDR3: TGTGCCAGCATGGCGGGAGGTCCCTCTTTCAATGAGCAGTTCTTC.

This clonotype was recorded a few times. The CDR3 region is CASSTRWDRGSEQYF. CDR3 coding DNA: TGTGCCAGCAGTACCCGGTGGGACAGGGGAAGCGAGCAGTACTTC. The J gene is TRBJ2-1, the V gene TRBV6-2 or TRBV6-3, with 10 positions matching TRBD1. The J call may be faulty, since TRBJ2-7 better matches the DNA end. The germline V gene has CDR1 MNHEY and CDR2 SVGEGT. CDR3 length: 15 residues.

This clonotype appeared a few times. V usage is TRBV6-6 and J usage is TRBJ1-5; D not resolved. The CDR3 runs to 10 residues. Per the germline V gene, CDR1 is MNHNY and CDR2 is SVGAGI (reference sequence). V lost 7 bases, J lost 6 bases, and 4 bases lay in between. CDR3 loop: CASNLQPQHF. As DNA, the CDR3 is TGTGCCAGCAATCTTCAGCCCCAGCATTTT.

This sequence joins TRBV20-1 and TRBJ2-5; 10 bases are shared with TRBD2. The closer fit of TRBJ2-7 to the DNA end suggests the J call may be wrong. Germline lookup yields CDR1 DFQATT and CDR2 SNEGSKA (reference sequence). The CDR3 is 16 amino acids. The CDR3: CSARVGSGGGPYEQYF. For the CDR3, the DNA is TGCAGTGCTAGAGTAGGAAGCGGGGGGGGTCCCTACGAGCAGTACTTC.

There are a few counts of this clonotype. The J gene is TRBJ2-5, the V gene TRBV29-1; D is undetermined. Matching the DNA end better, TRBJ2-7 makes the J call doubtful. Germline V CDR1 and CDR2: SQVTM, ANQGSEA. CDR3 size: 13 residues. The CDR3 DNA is TGCAGCGTGTGCTTTGGCGATCCCTACGAGCAGTACTTC. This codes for CSVCFGDPYEQYF.

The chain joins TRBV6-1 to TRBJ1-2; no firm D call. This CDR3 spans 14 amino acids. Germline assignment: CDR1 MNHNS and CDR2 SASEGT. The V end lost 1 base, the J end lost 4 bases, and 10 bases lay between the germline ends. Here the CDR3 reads CASSEGWAGYGYTF. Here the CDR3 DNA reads TGTGCCAGCAGTGAAGGCTGGGCCGGCTATGGCTACACCTTC.

For the CDR3, the DNA is TGCAGTGCTAGCCCGCTACCGTTTAGCTCCTACGAGCAGTACTTC. Translation gives CSASPLPFSSYEQYF. The chain links TRBV20-1 to TRBJ2-5; D remains unclear. The J call is in doubt because the DNA end fits TRBJ2-7 better. Germline lookup yields CDR1 DFQATT and CDR2 SNEGSKA (reference sequence). CDR3 size: 15 residues.

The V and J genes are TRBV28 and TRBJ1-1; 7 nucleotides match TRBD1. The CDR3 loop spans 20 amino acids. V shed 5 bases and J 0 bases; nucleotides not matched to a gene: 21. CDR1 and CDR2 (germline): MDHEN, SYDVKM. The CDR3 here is CASSRIPGGTERIMNTEAFF. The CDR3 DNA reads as TGTGCCAGCAGTAGGATTCCGGGTGGGACAGAAAGGATCATGAACACTGAAGCTTTCTTT.

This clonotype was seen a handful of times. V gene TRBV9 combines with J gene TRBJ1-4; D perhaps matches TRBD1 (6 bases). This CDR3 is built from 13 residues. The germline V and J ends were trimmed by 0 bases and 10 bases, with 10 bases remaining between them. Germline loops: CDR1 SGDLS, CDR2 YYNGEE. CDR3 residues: CASSVAGGGKLFF. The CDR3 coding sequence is TGTGCCAGCAGCGTAGCGGGGGGCGGAAAACTGTTTTTT.

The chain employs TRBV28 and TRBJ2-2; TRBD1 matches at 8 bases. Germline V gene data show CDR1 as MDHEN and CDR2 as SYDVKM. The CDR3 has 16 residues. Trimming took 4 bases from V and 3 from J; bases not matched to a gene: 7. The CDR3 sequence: CASSYETGADTGELFF. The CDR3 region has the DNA TGTGCCAGCAGTTACGAGACAGGGGCGGACACCGGGGAGCTGTTTTTT.

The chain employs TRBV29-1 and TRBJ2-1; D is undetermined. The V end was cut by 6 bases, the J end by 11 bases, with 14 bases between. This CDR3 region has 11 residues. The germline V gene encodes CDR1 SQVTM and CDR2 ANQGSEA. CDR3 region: CSVPAANKQFF. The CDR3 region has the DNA TGCAGCGTGCCCGCGGCCAACAAGCAGTTCTTC.

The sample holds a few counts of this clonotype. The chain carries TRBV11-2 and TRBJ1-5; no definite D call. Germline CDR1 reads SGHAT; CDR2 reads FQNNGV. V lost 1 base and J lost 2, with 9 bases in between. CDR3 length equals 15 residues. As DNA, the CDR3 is TGTGCCAGCAGCTTAGGGGGTAGGGGCAATCAGCCCCAGCATTTT. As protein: CASSLGGRGNQPQHF.

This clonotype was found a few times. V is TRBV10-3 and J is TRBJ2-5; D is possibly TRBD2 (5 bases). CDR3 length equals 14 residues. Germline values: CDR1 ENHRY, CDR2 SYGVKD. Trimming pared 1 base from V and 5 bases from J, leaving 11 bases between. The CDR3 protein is CAISELTILETQYF. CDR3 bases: TGTGCCATCAGTGAGTTGACTATCCTCGAGACCCAGTACTTC.

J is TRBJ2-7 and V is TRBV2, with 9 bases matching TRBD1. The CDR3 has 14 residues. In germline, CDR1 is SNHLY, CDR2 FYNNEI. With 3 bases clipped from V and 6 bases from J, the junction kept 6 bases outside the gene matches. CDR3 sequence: CASSDWTGAGEQYF. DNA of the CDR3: TGTGCCAGCAGTGACTGGACAGGGGCAGGCGAGCAGTACTTC.